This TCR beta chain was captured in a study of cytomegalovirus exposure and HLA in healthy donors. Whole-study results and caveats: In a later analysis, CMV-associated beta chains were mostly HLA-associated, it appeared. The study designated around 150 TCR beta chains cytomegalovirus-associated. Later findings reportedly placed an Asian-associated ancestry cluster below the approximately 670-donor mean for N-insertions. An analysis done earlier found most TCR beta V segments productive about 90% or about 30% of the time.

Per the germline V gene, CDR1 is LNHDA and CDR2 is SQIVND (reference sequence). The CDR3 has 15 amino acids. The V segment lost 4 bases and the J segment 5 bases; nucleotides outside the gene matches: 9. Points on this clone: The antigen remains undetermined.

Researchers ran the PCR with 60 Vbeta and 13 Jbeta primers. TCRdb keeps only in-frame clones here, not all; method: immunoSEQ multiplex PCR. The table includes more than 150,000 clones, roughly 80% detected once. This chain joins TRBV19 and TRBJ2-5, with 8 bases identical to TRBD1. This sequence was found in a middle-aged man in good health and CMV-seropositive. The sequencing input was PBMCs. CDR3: CASSTGGKQAETQYF. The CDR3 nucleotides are TGTGCCAGTAGTACAGGGGGCAAGCAGGCGGAGACCCAGTACTTC.